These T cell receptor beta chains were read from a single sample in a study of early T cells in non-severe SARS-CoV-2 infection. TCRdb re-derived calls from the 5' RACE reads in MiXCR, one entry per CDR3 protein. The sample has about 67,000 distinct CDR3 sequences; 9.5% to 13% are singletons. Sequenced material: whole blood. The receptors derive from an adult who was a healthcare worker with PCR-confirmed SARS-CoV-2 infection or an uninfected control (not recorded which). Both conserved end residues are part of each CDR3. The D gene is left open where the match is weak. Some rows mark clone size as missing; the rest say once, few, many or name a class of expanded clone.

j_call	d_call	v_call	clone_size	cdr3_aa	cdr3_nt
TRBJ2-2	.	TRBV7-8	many	CASSLGVAVGTGELFF	TGTGCCAGCAGCTTAGGGGTAGCAGTGGGCACCGGGGAGCTGTTTTTT
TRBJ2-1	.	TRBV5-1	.	CASSQVGPVNEQFF	TGCGCCAGCAGCCAGGTAGGCCCGGTCAATGAGCAGTTCTTC
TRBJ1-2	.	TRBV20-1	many	CSASRRGGYTF	TGCAGTGCTAGTCGCAGGGGTGGCTACACCTTC
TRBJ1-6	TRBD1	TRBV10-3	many	CAISEGTGQESPLHF	TGTGCCATCAGTGAAGGGACAGGGCAAGAATCACCCCTCCACTTT
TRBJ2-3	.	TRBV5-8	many	CASSPTGTAGTDTQYF	TGTGCCAGCAGCCCCACGGGAACGGCAGGCACAGATACGCAGTATTTT
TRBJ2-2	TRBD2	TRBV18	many	CASSPVLSGSDTGELFF	TGTGCCAGCTCACCAGTCCTTAGCGGGAGTGACACCGGGGAGCTGTTTTTT
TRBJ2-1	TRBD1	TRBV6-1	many	CASRPTGGFYNEQFF	TGTGCCAGCAGACCAACAGGGGGCTTTTACAATGAGCAGTTCTTC
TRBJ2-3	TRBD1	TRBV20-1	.	CSARAWDRGFADTQYF	TGCAGTGCTAGGGCCTGGGACAGGGGATTCGCAGATACGCAGTATTTT
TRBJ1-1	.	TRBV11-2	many	CASSLIKSEAFF	TGTGCCAGCAGCTTAATCAAGTCTGAAGCTTTCTTT
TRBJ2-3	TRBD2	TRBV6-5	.	CASSYSSGSGGNTDTQYF	TGTGCCAGCAGTTACTCGAGTGGGAGCGGGGGGAACACAGATACGCAGTATTTT
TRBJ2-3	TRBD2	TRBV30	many	CARERGDHTDTQYF	TGTGCCCGGGAGCGGGGGGACCACACAGATACGCAGTATTTT
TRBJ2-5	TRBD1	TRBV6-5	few	CASSSAWTGGQETQYF	TGTGCCAGCAGTTCCGCTTGGACAGGGGGTCAAGAGACCCAGTACTTC
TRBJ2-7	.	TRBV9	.	CASSVTGSSYEQYF	TGTGCCAGCAGCGTGACGGGGAGCTCCTACGAGCAGTACTTC
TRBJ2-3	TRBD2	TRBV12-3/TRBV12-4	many	CASSPLREGREDTQYF	TGTGCCAGCAGTCCCCTGCGGGAGGGCCGGGAAGATACGCAGTATTTT
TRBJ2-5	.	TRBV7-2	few	CASSRIQETQYF	TGTGCCAGCAGCCGCATCCAAGAGACCCAGTACTTC
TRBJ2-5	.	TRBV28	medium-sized	CASSTPARETQYF	TGTGCCAGCAGTACGCCAGCCCGAGAGACCCAGTACTTC
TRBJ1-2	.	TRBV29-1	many	CSARTANYGYTF	TGCAGCGCTCGGACAGCTAACTATGGCTACACCTTC
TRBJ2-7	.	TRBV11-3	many	CASSLEMQGGSYEQYF	TGTGCCAGCAGCTTAGAAATGCAGGGAGGCTCCTACGAGCAGTACTTC
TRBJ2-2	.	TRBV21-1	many	CASIPGRRNTGELFF	TGTGCCAGTATTCCGGGACGGAGGAACACCGGGGAGCTGTTTTTT
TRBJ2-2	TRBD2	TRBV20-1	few	CSAMSPGLGGGELFF	TGCAGTGCTATGTCACCGGGACTAGGCGGCGGGGAGCTGTTTTTT